What follows is one T cell receptor (beta chain) and its context. Its antigen is not known. This CDR3 has 18 amino acids. Germline V CDR1 and CDR2: SGHAT, FQNNGV. The data derive from a study of shared clonotypes between healthy human individuals. Study-wide points: Clonotypes that were shared across a few donors made up around 5% of naive CD4 clonotypes. Limitation of the genetic and exposure-history diversity represented came from the few donors.

Sequencing used immunoSEQ multiplex PCR; TCRdb keeps in-frame clones, though not all of them. Among some 500,000 clones listed, around 95% were seen once. Sequencing input: naive CD4+ T cells sorted from blood. Subset indicated: CD45RA+ positively selected. This rearrangement joins TRBV11-2 to TRBJ2-5, with a possible D match to TRBD2 (6 bases). The J call may be mistaken, given a closer DNA end match to TRBJ2-7. The sequence came from a woman in her thirties in good health. The CDR3 loop reads CASSPQAGTHQPSYEQYF. CDR3 DNA sequence: TGTGCCAGCAGCCCACAGGCCGGGACTCACCAACCCTCCTACGAGCAGTACTTC.